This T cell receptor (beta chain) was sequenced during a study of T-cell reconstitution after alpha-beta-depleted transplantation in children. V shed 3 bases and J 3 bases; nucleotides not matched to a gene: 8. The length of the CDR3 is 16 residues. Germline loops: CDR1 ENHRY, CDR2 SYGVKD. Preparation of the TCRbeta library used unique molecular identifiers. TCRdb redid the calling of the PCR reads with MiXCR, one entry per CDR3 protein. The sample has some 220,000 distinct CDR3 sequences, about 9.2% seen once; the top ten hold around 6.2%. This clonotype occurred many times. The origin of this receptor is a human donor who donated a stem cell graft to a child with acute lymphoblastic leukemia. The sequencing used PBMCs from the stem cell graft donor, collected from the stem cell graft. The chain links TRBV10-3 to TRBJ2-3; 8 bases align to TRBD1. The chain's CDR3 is CAISDAGQEVTDTQYF. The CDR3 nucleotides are TGTGCCATCAGTGACGCGGGACAGGAGGTAACAGATACGCAGTATTTT.